This TCR beta chain was found in a study of CD8 T cells in Susac syndrome. RNA totalling roughly 0.45 to 1 ug underwent reverse transcription with random hexamers. Multiplex immunoSEQ PCR targeted 54 Vbeta and 13 Jbeta TCR beta segments. TCRdb re-analysed the immunoSEQ multiplex PCR reads in MiXCR, keeping a single row per CDR3 protein. The table includes roughly 28,000 distinct CDR3 sequences, roughly 94% detected once. On this clonotype: The antigen remains unidentified.

The authors negatively isolated CD8+ and CD4+ T cells and FACS-enriched TEMRA cells. Study findings and constraints: As the study acknowledged, the number of individuals who were part of its TCR sequencing and HLA analysis was relatively small.

Germline V gene data show CDR1 as MNHEY and CDR2 as SVGEGT. V shed 8 bases and J 0 bases; nucleotides not matched to a gene: 13. This CDR3 spans 18 amino acids. The chain combines TRBV6-2 or TRBV6-3 with TRBJ2-6; 7 bases align to TRBD2. This sequence was found in a human donor in good health. The specimen sequenced was CD8+ T cells from PBMCs. CDR3 loop: CASLRGEGSGSGANVLTF. The DNA of the CDR3 is TGTGCCAGCCTTCGTGGGGAGGGATCTGGCTCTGGGGCCAACGTCCTGACTTTC.